One sample yielded the 8 T cell receptor beta chains listed below, sequenced in a study of T cell responses to AZD1222 COVID-19 vaccine. Generated by immunoSEQ multiplex PCR, the TCRdb table keeps only in-frame clones and is missing some. The sample has fewer than 90,000 clones, 90% to 95% seen once. The specimen comprised peripheral blood, sampled 28 days after the second AZD1222 dose. These receptors came from an adult who received the AZD1222 COVID-19 vaccine.

This chain joins TRBV5-6 and TRBJ2-3; a possible D gene is TRBD2 (5 bases). From germline, CDR1 is SGHDT and CDR2 YYEEEE. This CDR3 has 14 amino acids. V shed 3 bases and J shed 4 bases, with 12 bases lying between them. The DNA for the CDR3 is TGTGCCAGCAGCTCCCCTGGGCGGGCAGATACGCAGTATTTT. It yields the protein CASSSPGRADTQYF.

The chain combines TRBV28 with TRBJ2-1, with 7 bases that match TRBD2. V shed 6 bases, J shed 4 bases, and the junction held 9 bases outside the gene matches. Germline V lookup: CDR1 MDHEN, CDR2 SYDVKM. The CDR3 extends over 15 amino acids. Here the CDR3 reads CASRGMTGRYNEQFF. The CDR3 DNA is TGTGCCAGCAGAGGAATGACCGGGAGGTACAATGAGCAGTTCTTC. The entire variable domain, with the rest obtained from reference TRBV28 and TRBJ2-1, is as follows: DVKVTQSSRYLVKRTGEKVFLECVQDMDHENMFWYRQDPGLGLRLIYFSYDVKMKEKGDIPEGYSVSREKKERFSLILESASTNQTSMYLCASRGMTGRYNEQFFGPGTRLTVL.

This chain connects TRBV5-1 to TRBJ1-4; D unclear. The germline CDR1 and CDR2 sequences are SGHRS and YFSETQ. This CDR3 has 19 amino acids. Trimming removed 3 bases from V and 0 bases from J, with 21 bases in between. The CDR3 reads CASSSGRGSHLPTNEKLFF. CDR3 bases: TGCGCCAGCAGCTCCGGACGAGGATCTCATCTCCCAACTAATGAAAAACTGTTTTTT.

A remark on this clone: A junction end diverges from the germline sequence, so it may reflect a read error. The J gene is TRBJ2-1, the V gene TRBV7-7; 7 bases fit TRBD2. This CDR3 is built from 15 residues. The germline V gene has CDR1 SSHAT and CDR2 FNYEAQ (reference sequence). The CDR3 sequence: CASIKWGGDYNEQFF. As DNA, the CDR3 is TGTGCTAGCATCAAATGGGGGGGGGATTACAATGAGCAGTTCTTC.

This sequence joins TRBV11-3 and TRBJ2-3, with 7 bases aligning to TRBD1. Unmatched junction bases numbered 6, after V lost 3 bases and J lost 3 bases. The CDR3 runs 15 residues. Germline assignment: CDR1 SGHNT and CDR2 YENEEA. The CDR3 bases are TGTGCCAGCAGCTTGCGACAGGGCGGGACAGATACGCAGTATTTT. Translated, it gives CASSLRQGGTDTQYF.

This clone was recorded a few times. The chain links TRBV6-5 to TRBJ2-3; 10 positions agree with TRBD2. This CDR3 has 16 residues. J was trimmed by 4 bases and V by 0 bases; bases with no gene match: 4. The germline CDR1 and CDR2 sequences are MNHEY and SVGAGI. CDR3: CASSYSGTSVPDTQYF. DNA of the CDR3: TGTGCCAGCAGTTACTCCGGGACTAGCGTTCCAGATACGCAGTATTTT.

The CDR3 reads CASSFGQGGSEQFF. CDR3 DNA sequence: TGTGCCAGCAGCTTCGGACAGGGCGGGAGTGAGCAGTTCTTC. The chain carries TRBV11-2 and TRBJ2-1, with a tentative D call TRBD1 (8 bases). Trimming pared 3 bases from V and 9 bases from J, leaving 15 bases between. This CDR3 spans 14 amino acids. Germline CDR1 is SGHAT and CDR2 is FQNNGV.

This sequence joins TRBV19 and TRBJ1-2; D not resolved. V was trimmed by 0 bases and J by 0 bases, leaving 8 bases between them. CDR1 is LNHDA and CDR2 is SQIVND in the germline V gene (reference sequence). The length of the CDR3 is 15 residues. CDR3 bases: TGTGCCAGTAGTATAGAGGGAACCGCTAACTATGGCTACACCTTC. Translation gives CASSIEGTANYGYTF.